These T cell receptor beta chains were read from a single sample in a study of T cell changes during pregnancy in multiple sclerosis. The repertoire was sequenced with immunoSEQ multiplex PCR; TCRdb's copy has only in-frame clones and lacks some. The sample has 57,000 or so clones, 88% seen once. This material consisted of peripheral blood, taken in the first trimester of pregnancy. These receptor sequences come from a female donor with multiple sclerosis, enrolled in a pregnancy study. CDR3s include the opening cysteine and the closing phenylalanine or tryptophan. Fields, in order: J gene, V gene, D gene, CDR3 DNA, CDR3 protein. A D gene is named only where the DNA matches it firmly.

>TRBJ1-1|TRBV5-4|-
TGTGCCAGCAGCTTGGCAGAGGGCGTTGAAGCTTTCTTT
CASSLAEGVEAFF
>TRBJ2-7|TRBV19|TRBD1
TGTGCCAGTAGTCTAACCTCTGCAGGGGGCTACGAGCAGTACTTC
CASSLTSAGGYEQYF
>TRBJ2-3|TRBV4-3|TRBD2
TGCGCCAGCAGCCAAGGTAGCGGGGTCACAGATACGCAGTATTTT
CASSQGSGVTDTQYF
>TRBJ2-5|TRBV19|-
TGTGCCAGTAGTTCTGGACAGACCGGTGAGACCCAGTACTTC
CASSSGQTGETQYF
>TRBJ1-2|TRBV30|-
TGTGCCTGGAGTGAGGTGTTTGGGGGAGGTGGCTACACCTTC
CAWSEVFGGGGYTF
>TRBJ1-4|TRBV28|-
TGTGCCAGCAGGCAGATAACAGCCGCAACTAATGAAAAACTGTTTTTT
CASRQITAATNEKLFF
>TRBJ2-7|TRBV2|-
TGTGCCAGCAGGATCACAGGCTCCTACGAGCAGTACTTC
CASRITGSYEQYF
>TRBJ2-1|TRBV27|-
TGTGCCAGCGGCCTCAGGGTCGATGAGCAGTTCTTC
CASGLRVDEQFF
>TRBJ1-4|TRBV30|-
TGTGCCTGGAGGACAGGCCTTAATGAAAAACTGTTTTTT
CAWRTGLNEKLFF
>TRBJ1-1|TRBV7-9|-
TGTGCCAGCAGCTTAGGCCGCCAGACTGAAGCTTTCTTT
CASSLGRQTEAFF
>TRBJ2-7|TRBV10-2|TRBD1
TGCGCCAGCAGTGTAGAACCGGGACAGTACTACGAGCAGTACTTC
CASSVEPGQYYEQYF